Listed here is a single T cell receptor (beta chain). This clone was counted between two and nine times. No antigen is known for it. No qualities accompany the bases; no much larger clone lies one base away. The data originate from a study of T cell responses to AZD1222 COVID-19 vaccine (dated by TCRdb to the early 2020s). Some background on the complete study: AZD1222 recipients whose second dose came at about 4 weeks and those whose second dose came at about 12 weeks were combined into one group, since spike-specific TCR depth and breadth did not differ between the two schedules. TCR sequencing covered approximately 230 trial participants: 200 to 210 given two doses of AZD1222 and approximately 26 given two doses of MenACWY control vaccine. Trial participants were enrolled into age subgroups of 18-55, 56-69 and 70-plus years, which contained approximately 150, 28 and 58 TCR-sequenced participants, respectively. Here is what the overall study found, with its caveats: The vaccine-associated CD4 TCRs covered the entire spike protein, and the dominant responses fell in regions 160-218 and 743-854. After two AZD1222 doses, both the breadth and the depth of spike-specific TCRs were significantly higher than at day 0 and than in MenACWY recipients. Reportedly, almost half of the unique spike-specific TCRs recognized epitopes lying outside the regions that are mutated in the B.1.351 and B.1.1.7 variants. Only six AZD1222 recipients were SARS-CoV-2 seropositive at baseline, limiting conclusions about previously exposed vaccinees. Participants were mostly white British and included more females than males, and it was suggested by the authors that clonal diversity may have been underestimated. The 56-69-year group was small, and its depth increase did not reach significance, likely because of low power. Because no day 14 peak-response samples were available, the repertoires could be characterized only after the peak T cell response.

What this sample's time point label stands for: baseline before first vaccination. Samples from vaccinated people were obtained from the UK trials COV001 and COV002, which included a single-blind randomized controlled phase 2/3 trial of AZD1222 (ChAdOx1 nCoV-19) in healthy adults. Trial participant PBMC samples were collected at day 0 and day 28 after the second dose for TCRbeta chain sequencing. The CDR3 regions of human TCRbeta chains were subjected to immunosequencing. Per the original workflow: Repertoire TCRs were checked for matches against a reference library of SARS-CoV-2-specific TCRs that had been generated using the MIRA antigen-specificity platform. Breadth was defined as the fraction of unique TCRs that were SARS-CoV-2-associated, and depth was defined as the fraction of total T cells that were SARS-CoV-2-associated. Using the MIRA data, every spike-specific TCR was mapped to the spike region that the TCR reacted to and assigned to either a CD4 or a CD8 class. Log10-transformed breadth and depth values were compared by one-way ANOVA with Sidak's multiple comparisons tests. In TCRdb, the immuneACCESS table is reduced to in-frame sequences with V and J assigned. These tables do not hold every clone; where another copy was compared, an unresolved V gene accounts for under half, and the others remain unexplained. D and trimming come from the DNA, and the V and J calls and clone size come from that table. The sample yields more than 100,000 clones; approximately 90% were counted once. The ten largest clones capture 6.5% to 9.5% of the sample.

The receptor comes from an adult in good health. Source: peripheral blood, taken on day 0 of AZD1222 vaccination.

CDR3 loop: CASSQKGGGSSGNTIYF. The bases read TGTGCCAGCAGCCAAAAGGGGGGCGGAAGCTCTGGAAACACCATATATTTT. The chain is encoded by TRBV3-1 (or the pseudogene TRBV3-2) joined to TRBJ1-3; TRBD1 is possibly the D segment (6 matching bases). V sheds 2 bases and J sheds 0 bases, leaving 14 bases between their ends. Counted from cysteine to phenylalanine, this CDR3 has 17 amino acids. The read is trimmed to its CDR3 DNA, 51 bases read in frame from base 1. The germline V gene (reference sequence) supplies CDR1 LGHDT and CDR2 YNNKEL.